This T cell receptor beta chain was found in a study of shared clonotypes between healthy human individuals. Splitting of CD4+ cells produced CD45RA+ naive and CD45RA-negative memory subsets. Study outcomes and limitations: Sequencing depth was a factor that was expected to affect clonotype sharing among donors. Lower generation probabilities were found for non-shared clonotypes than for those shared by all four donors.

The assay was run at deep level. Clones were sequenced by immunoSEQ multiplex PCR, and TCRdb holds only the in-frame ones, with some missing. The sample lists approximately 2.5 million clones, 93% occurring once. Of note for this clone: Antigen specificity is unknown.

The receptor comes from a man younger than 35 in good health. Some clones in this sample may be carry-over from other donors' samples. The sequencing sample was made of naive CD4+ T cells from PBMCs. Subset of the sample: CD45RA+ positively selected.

The CDR3 here is CASSLGTGIEQYF. CDR3 DNA sequence: TGTGCCAGCAGCTTAGGGACAGGGATCGAGCAGTACTTC. The chain is built from TRBV11-2 and TRBJ2-7, with 8 bases fitting TRBD1. There are 13 residues in the CDR3. Germline V gene sequence: CDR1 SGHAT, CDR2 FQNNGV. The V gene end was trimmed by 1 base and the J gene end by 6 bases; junction bases not matched to a gene: 2.